The 19 T cell receptor beta chains below were found in one sample sequenced in a study of shared clonotypes between healthy human individuals. Profiled with immunoSEQ multiplex PCR; TCRdb holds only in-frame clones, not every one. The profile covers millions of clones, with approximately 94% appearing a single time and 0.14% taken by the ten largest. The sample taken for sequencing was naive CD4+ T cells sorted from blood. Regarding subset: CD45RA+ positively selected. The source of these receptors is a man between 18 and 35 years old in good health.

The gene calls are TRBV5-1 and TRBJ1-1; D call uncertain. CDR3 length: 13 amino acids. Trimming cost V 4 bases and J 1 base, with 8 bases left between them. Germline-derived CDR1 and CDR2 are SGHRS and YFSETQ. The CDR3 coding sequence is TGCGCCAGCAGCATGTCAGGGAACACTGAAGCTTTCTTT. Encoded protein: CASSMSGNTEAFF.

The rearrangement uses TRBV19 and TRBJ2-3; a weak D match, TRBD2 (7 bases). The CDR3 is made up of 16 amino acids. The germline V gene encodes CDR1 LNHDA and CDR2 SQIVND (reference sequence). V was cut by 6 bases and J by 3 bases, with 19 bases left in between. The CDR3 spells CASSPAGGRVTDTQYF. DNA for the CDR3: TGTGCCAGTAGCCCCGCCGGGGGGCGAGTAACAGATACGCAGTATTTT.

V and J are TRBV29-1 and TRBJ2-2; D unresolved. From germline, CDR1 is SQVTM and CDR2 ANQGSEA. This CDR3 is 13 amino acids long. V was cut by 7 bases and J by 1 base, with 10 bases left in between. This chain's CDR3 is CSALSENTGELFF. The DNA for the CDR3 is TGCAGCGCTTTAAGCGAGAACACCGGGGAGCTGTTTTTT.

The chain employs TRBV9 and TRBJ2-7, with a weak D call TRBD1 (6 bases). V lost 4 bases and J 1 base, leaving 12 bases between the germline ends. The germline CDR1 and CDR2 sequences are SGDLS and YYNGEE. The CDR3 totals 14 residues. This CDR3 is CASSSRTDSYEQYF. The CDR3 DNA is TGTGCCAGCAGCTCTCGGACAGATTCCTACGAGCAGTACTTC.

This chain uses TRBV30 with TRBJ1-4; maybe TRBD1 (6 bases). Deletions cut 0 bases from V and 5 bases from J, with 10 bases between. The CDR3 loop spans 14 amino acids. The V gene's germline CDR1 is GTSNPN and CDR2 SVGIG (reference sequence). CDR3 loop: CAWSVGAGNEKLFF. CDR3 nucleotide sequence: TGTGCCTGGAGTGTGGGGGCGGGGAATGAAAAACTGTTTTTT.

DNA for the CDR3: TGTGCCAGCAGTAAAGACAGGGGGGCATCTGAAGCTTTCTTT. It yields the protein CASSKDRGASEAFF. The rearrangement links TRBV6-5 to TRBJ1-1; TRBD1 matches 9 bases. V lost 5 bases, J lost 6 bases, and 7 bases stayed unmatched. This CDR3 has 14 amino acids. Germline V gives CDR1 MNHEY, CDR2 SVGAGI.

The rearrangement links TRBV7-6 to TRBJ1-4; no definite D call. The germline gives CDR1 SGHVS, CDR2 FNYEAQ. Between the trimmed V and J ends, which lost 3 bases and 3 bases, there was a span of 2 bases. The CDR3 runs 12 residues. Here the CDR3 DNA reads TGTGCCAGCAGCTTCTCTAATGAAAAACTGTTTTTT. Translation: CASSFSNEKLFF.

The chain combines TRBV27 with TRBJ1-4, with 7 bases matching TRBD1. J gave up 4 bases and V 4 bases, and 3 bases lay outside the gene matches. The CDR3 is 14 residues long. Germline values: CDR1 MNHEY, CDR2 SMNVEV (reference sequence). The CDR3 DNA reads as TGTGCCAGCAGTTCCGGGACAGTTAATGAAAAACTGTTTTTT. Residues: CASSSGTVNEKLFF.

The V gene is TRBV7-6, the J gene TRBJ1-5; D not certain. The germline V gene has CDR1 SGHVS and CDR2 FNYEAQ. Deletions cut 4 bases from V and 4 bases from J, with 8 bases between. The CDR3 has 13 residues. As DNA, the CDR3 is TGTGCCAGCAGCTCACACATTAATCAGCCCCAGCATTTT. As protein: CASSSHINQPQHF.

The V and J genes are TRBV5-1 and TRBJ1-3; no clear D. The CDR3 covers 14 residues. Germline V CDR1 and CDR2: SGHRS, YFSETQ. The V and J ends lost 0 bases and 4 bases respectively, with 8 bases between them. CDR3: CASSLDGLGNTIYF. The CDR3 DNA follows: TGCGCCAGCAGCTTGGACGGCTTGGGAAACACCATATATTTT.

The rearrangement links TRBV7-2 to TRBJ1-4, with 7 nucleotides matching TRBD1. The CDR3 has 17 residues. V lost 4 bases to trimming and J lost 5 bases; unmatched junction nucleotides: 13. Germline CDR1 and CDR2: SGHTA and FQGNSA. The CDR3 spells CASSSRGTDRTNEKLFF. DNA for the CDR3: TGTGCCAGCAGCTCCCGGGGCACGGACAGGACAAATGAAAAACTGTTTTTT.

The CDR3 bases are TGTGCCAGCAGCACGGGCGCCGGGACAGGGACGAGGTTGAAGGAGACCCAGTACTTC. The encoded protein is CASSTGAGTGTRLKETQYF. The chain carries TRBV7-9 and TRBJ2-5, with 9 nucleotides matching TRBD1. Germline loops: CDR1 SEHNR, CDR2 FQNEAQ (reference sequence). Unmatched junction bases numbered 21, after V lost 5 bases and J lost 5 bases. This CDR3 contains 19 residues.

The V and J genes are TRBV2 and TRBJ1-4; perhaps TRBD1 as D (5 bases). The CDR3 is 14 residues long. V shed 7 bases and J shed 8 bases, with 17 bases lying between them. CDR1 and CDR2 from the germline V gene are SNHLY and FYNNEI. CDR3: CASTDGGRSEKLFF. The CDR3 DNA follows: TGTGCCAGCACCGACGGGGGTCGGTCGGAAAAACTGTTTTTT.

V gene TRBV5-1 combines with J gene TRBJ2-7, with TRBD2 identical over 12 bases. In germline, CDR1 is SGHRS, CDR2 YFSETQ. The CDR3 loop spans 21 amino acids. Germline trimming cut 3 bases from V and 3 bases from J; bases unmatched to any gene: 22. The CDR3, as DNA: TGCGCCAGCAGCTCCCGGCCGTGGCAGGCAGACCGACTAGCGGGAGACTACGAGCAGTACTTC. This gives the protein CASSSRPWQADRLAGDYEQYF.

The chain carries TRBV4-1 and TRBJ2-5; possible D gene TRBD2, 5 bases. Trimming removed 0 bases at V and 5 bases at J, with 16 bases between. CDR3 size: 16 residues. The germline CDR1 and CDR2 sequences are MGHRA and YSYEKL. In DNA form, the CDR3 reads TGCGCCAGCAGCCAAGATGGGCCAAGGGAGCAGGAGACCCAGTACTTC. It yields the protein CASSQDGPREQETQYF.

J is TRBJ2-2 and V is TRBV27; 13 bases align to TRBD2. This CDR3 contains 17 residues. After removal of 10 bases from V and 6 bases from J, the junction contained 14 bases not matched to a gene. The germline CDR1 and CDR2 sequences are MNHEY and SMNVEV (reference sequence). The CDR3 region has the DNA TGTGCCACCTGTTTAGGACTAGCGGGAGAGGACGCCGGGGAGCTGTTTTTT. Its translation: CATCLGLAGEDAGELFF.

Remarks on this clone: The sample carries other DNA sequences with the same CDR3. The chain recombines TRBV6-1 with TRBJ1-2; D remains unclear. The V gene lost 2 bases and the J gene lost 4 bases, with 8 bases spanning the gap. The CDR3 has 13 amino acids. Per the germline V gene, CDR1 is MNHNS and CDR2 is SASEGT. CDR3 region: CASSESRTYGYTF. The CDR3 DNA is TGTGCCAGCAGTGAAAGCAGGACCTATGGCTACACCTTC.

The rearrangement links TRBV30 to TRBJ1-1; 7 bases match TRBD1. Trimming took 3 bases from V and 1 from J; bases not matched to a gene: 8. The germline gives CDR1 GTSNPN, CDR2 SVGIG (reference sequence). This CDR3 region has 15 residues. The CDR3 coding sequence is TGTGCCTGGAGCCTCAGGGGGAGGGCGAACACTGAAGCTTTCTTT. Translated: CAWSLRGRANTEAFF.

The chain employs TRBV2 and TRBJ2-5; 8 nucleotides match TRBD2. Germline V gives CDR1 SNHLY, CDR2 FYNNEI. The V segment lost 6 bases and the J segment 5 bases; nucleotides outside the gene matches: 5. CDR3 length: 13 amino acids. CDR3 DNA sequence: TGTGCCAGCAGGGCTAGCGGGTCCGAGACCCAGTACTTC. Translating gives CASRASGSETQYF.